This record covers a single T cell receptor (beta chain). Its antigen is unknown. The assay was immunoSEQ multiplex PCR, and TCRdb's table has in-frame clones only and misses some. The data show 20,000 to 25,000 clones, approximately 82% seen once. These data originate in a study of a mutant IDH1 vaccine in newly diagnosed glioma. Study conclusions and caveats: Changes in the top peripheral T cell clonotypes seemingly had no bearing on pseudoprogression.

Time point in this sample: week 23, last vaccination. What each vaccine dose contained was 300 ug of mutant IDH1 20-mer peptide, accompanied by topical imiquimod. The input for sequencing was PBMCs, taken from a glioma patient whose treatment included an IDH1 peptide vaccine. This TCR derives from a young man with glioma.

CDR3 coding DNA: TGTGCCAGCAGCGTAGACCGCCAAGATAGCAATCAGCCCCAGCATTTT. Its translation is CASSVDRQDSNQPQHF. The V call is TRBV9, the J call TRBJ1-5; D not certain. Germline loops: CDR1 SGDLS, CDR2 YYNGEE. V lost 0 bases and J lost 0, with 10 bases in between. The CDR3 is 16 amino acids.